A single sample gave rise to the 5 T cell receptor beta chains below, sequenced in a study of blood T cells in healthy people across ages. Sample-barcoded 5' priming and a J-beta primer mix drove a second PCR of about 6 to 12 cycles. TCRdb re-analysed the 5' RACE reads in MiXCR, keeping a single row per CDR3 protein. The sample contains around 1,000,000 distinct CDR3 sequences, approximately 25% of which appear only once. This sample was shared with a second study, whose subject was T cells of mothers and their children.

Material: blood. These receptors originate from a girl aged 2 to 10 in good health.

This clonotype was counted ten times or more. The chain recombines TRBV4-3 with TRBJ2-1; D could derive from TRBD1 or TRBD2 (5 bases each). Trimming removed 0 bases at V and 2 bases at J, with 11 bases between. Germline V gene data show CDR1 as LGHNA and CDR2 as YSLEER. CDR3 size: 16 residues. CDR3 sequence reads: CASSQDGGTTYNEQFF. The CDR3 coding sequence is TGCGCCAGCAGCCAAGATGGGGGAACAACCTACAATGAGCAGTTCTTC.

The chain uses TRBV25-1 and TRBJ1-2, with D perhaps matching TRBD1 (5 bases). Germline CDR1 reads MGHDK; CDR2 reads SYGVNS. V gave up 1 base and J gave up 6 bases, with 12 bases separating them. The CDR3 is 14 amino acids. The CDR3 here is CASSEFVGGDGYTF. CDR3 DNA: TGTGCCAGCAGTGAATTTGTGGGGGGGGATGGCTACACCTTC.

V gene TRBV20-1 combines with J gene TRBJ1-1; 10 nucleotides match TRBD1. CDR3 length: 14 residues. Germline V gene data show CDR1 as DFQATT and CDR2 as SNEGSKA (reference sequence). Trimming removed 7 bases from V and 4 bases from J; junction bases left unmatched: 9. The CDR3 DNA sequence: TGCAGTGTAATTCCGGGACAGGGGAGCACTGAAGCTTTCTTT. It specifies CSVIPGQGSTEAFF.

The V call is TRBV27, the J call TRBJ2-6; D unclear. The V and J ends lost 2 bases and 1 base respectively, with 3 bases between them. CDR1 is MNHEY, CDR2 SMNVEV, per germline (reference sequence). CDR3 size: 14 residues. The CDR3 DNA reads as TGTGCCAGCAGTTTAAGGTCTGGGGCCAACGTCCTGACTTTC. Protein sequence: CASSLRSGANVLTF.

This chain uses TRBV7-2 with TRBJ1-1, with D maybe TRBD1 (6 bases). Germline lookup yields CDR1 SGHTA and CDR2 FQGNSA. The CDR3 is 15 amino acids. V was clipped by 5 bases and J by 2 bases, with 15 bases between them. CDR3 loop: CASSVRGVVNTEAFF. For the CDR3, the DNA is TGTGCCAGCAGCGTAAGGGGGGTCGTAAACACTGAAGCTTTCTTT.